This T cell receptor beta chain is drawn from a study of shared clonotypes between healthy human individuals. The repertoire was sequenced with immunoSEQ multiplex PCR; TCRdb's copy has only in-frame clones and lacks some. Counted here are approximately 980,000 clones, over 60% occurring once; the ten biggest clones make up approximately 1.5%. Broader study findings: A limitation of the genetic and exposure-history diversity represented arose from few donors.

As for this clone: Antigen: not known.

The V end was cut by 1 base, the J end by 1 base, with 5 bases between. Per the germline V gene, CDR1 is SGHNT and CDR2 is YENEEA. This CDR3 is built from 13 residues. The receptor comes from a man aged 18-30 years in good health. The sequenced sample consisted of memory CD4+ T cells sorted from blood. Stated subset: CD45RA-negative fraction. The chain uses TRBV11-3 and TRBJ2-7; D gene uncertain. Here the CDR3 DNA reads TGTGCCAGCAGCTTAGCCGGGTCCTACGAGCAGTACTTC. It specifies CASSLAGSYEQYF. The variable domain in full, completed from reference TRBV11-3 and TRBJ2-7, reads EAGVVQSPRYKIIEKKQPVAFWCNPISGHNTLYWYLQNLGQGPELLIRYENEEAVDDSQLPKDRFSAERLKGVDSTLKIQPAELGDSAVYLCASSLAGSYEQYFGPGTRLTVT.